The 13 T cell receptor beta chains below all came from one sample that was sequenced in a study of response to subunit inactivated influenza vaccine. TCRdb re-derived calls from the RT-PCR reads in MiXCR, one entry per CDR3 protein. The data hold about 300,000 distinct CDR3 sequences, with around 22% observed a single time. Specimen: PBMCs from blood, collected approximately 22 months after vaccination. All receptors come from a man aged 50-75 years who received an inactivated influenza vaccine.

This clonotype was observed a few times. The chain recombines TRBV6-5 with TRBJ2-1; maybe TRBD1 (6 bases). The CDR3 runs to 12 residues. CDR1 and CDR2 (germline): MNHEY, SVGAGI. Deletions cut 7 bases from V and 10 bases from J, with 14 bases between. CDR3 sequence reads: CASTQGWEEQFF. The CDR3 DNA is TGTGCCAGCACTCAGGGGTGGGAGGAGCAGTTCTTC.

The DNA for the CDR3 is TGTGCCAGCAGCCAAGGGCGGGAGTCGGGGACCCAGTACTTC. The encoded protein is CASSQGRESGTQYF. The rearrangement joins TRBV3-1 to TRBJ2-5, with 7 bases identical to TRBD2. The CDR3 spans 14 residues. Germline CDR1 is LGHDT and CDR2 is YNNKEL (reference sequence). Germline trimming cut 1 base from V and 7 bases from J; bases unmatched to any gene: 6.

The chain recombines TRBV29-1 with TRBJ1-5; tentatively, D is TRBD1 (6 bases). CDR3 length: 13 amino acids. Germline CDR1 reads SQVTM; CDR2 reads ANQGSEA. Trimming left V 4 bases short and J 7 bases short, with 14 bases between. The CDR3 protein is CSVGTGLGQPQHF. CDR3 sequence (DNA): TGCAGCGTTGGTACAGGGCTGGGACAGCCCCAGCATTTT.

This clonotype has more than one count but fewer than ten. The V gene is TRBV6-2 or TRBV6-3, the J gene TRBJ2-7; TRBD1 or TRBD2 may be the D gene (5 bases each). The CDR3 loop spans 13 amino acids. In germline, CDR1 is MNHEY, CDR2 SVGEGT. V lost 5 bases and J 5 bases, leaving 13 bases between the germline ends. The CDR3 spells CASSDPGRDEQYF. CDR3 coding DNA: TGTGCCAGCAGTGACCCGGGGCGGGACGAGCAGTACTTC.

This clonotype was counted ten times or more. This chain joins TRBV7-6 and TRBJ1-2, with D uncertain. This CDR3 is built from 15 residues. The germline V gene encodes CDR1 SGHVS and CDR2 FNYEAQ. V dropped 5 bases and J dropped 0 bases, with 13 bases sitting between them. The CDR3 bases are TGTGCCAGCAGCCCTATAGACATAGCTAACTATGGCTACACCTTC. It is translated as CASSPIDIANYGYTF.

The CDR3 region has the DNA TGTGCCAGCAGCTGGGGACAGAGCCTATCCGAAGCTTTCTTT. As protein: CASSWGQSLSEAFF. The chain employs TRBV5-6 and TRBJ1-1, with 7 bases matching TRBD1. This CDR3 is built from 14 residues. CDR1 and CDR2 from the germline V gene are SGHDT and YYEEEE. Trimming removed 3 bases from V and 8 bases from J; junction bases left unmatched: 10.

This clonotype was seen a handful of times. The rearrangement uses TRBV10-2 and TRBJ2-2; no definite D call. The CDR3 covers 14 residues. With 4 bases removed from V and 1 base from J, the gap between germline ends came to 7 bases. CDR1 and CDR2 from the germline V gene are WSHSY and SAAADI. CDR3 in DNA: TGCGCCAGCAGTGTCGGTGGGAACACCGGGGAGCTGTTTTTT. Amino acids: CASSVGGNTGELFF.

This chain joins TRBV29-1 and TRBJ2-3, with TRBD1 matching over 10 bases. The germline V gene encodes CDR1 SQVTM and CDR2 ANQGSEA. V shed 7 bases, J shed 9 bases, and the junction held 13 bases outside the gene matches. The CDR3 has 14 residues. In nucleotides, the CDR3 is TGCAGCGCTGGACAGGGGGACCCCCTGGGGACGCAGTATTTT. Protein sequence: CSAGQGDPLGTQYF.

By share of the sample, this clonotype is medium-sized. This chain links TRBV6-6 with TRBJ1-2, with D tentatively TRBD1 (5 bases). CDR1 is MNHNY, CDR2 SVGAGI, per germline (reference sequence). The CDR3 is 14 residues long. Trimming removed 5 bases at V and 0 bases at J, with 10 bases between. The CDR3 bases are TGTGCCAGCAGTGGGACCCCTGCTAACTATGGCTACACCTTC. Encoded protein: CASSGTPANYGYTF.

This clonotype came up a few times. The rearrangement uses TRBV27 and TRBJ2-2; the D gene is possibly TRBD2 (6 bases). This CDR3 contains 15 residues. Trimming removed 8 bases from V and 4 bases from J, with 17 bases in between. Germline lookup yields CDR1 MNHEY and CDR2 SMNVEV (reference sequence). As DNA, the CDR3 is TGTGCCAGCCGGAACGAACTAGCCCTCACCGGGGAGCTGTTTTTT. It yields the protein CASRNELALTGELFF.

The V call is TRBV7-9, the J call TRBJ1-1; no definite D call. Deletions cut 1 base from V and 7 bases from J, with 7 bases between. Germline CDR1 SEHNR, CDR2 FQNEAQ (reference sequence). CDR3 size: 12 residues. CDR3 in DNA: TGTGCCAGCAGCTTAGGACTGGATGAAGCTTTCTTT. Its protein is CASSLGLDEAFF.

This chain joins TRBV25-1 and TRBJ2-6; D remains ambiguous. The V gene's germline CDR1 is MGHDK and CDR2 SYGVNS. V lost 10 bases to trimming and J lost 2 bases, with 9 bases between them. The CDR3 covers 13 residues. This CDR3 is CATNTPGANVLTF. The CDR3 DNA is TGTGCCACCAATACTCCTGGGGCCAACGTCCTGACTTTC.

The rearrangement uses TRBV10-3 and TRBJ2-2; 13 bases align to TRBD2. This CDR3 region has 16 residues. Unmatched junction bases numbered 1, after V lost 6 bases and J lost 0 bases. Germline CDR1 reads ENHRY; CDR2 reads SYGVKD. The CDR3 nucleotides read TGTGCCATCAGAACTAGCGGGGGGGCGAACACCGGGGAGCTGTTTTTT. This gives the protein CAIRTSGGANTGELFF.